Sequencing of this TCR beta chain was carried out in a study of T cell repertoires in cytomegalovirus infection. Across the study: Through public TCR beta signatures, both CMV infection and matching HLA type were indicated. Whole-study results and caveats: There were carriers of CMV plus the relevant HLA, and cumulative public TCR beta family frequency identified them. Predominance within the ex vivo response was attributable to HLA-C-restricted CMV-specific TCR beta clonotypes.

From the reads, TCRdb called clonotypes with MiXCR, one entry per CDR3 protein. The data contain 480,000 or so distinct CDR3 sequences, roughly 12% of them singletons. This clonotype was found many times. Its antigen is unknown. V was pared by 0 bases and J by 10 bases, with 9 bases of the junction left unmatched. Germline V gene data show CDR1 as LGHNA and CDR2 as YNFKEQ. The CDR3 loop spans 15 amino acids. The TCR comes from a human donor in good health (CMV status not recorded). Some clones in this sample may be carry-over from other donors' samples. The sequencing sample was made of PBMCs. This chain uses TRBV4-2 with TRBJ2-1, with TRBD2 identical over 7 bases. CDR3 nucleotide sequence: TGTGCCAGCAGCCAAGATCTTGGGAGGGCGGAGGAGCAGTTCTTC. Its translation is CASSQDLGRAEEQFF.